The 21 T cell receptor beta chains given below trace back to one sample, sequenced in a study of T cells expressing NK-cell markers. Following a re-call of the 5' RACE reads, TCRdb has one entry per CDR3 protein and lacks DNA. This sample's table reports 140,000 to 150,000 distinct CDR3 sequences. Sequencing used blood T cells: a sorted CD56 or NKG2C T cell subset, CD4+ or CD8+ T cells, or bulk PBMC T cells (not recorded which). The receptors derive from a man between 18 and 29 years old in good health.

The chain links TRBV5-1 to TRBJ2-3. Germline CDR1 and CDR2: SGHRS and YFSETQ. The length of the CDR3 is 13 residues. CDR3 sequence reads: CASSLVGTDTQYF.

The chain is built from TRBV19 and TRBJ2-1; as DNA is missing, the TRBD2 call by TCRdb cannot be tested. Germline loops: CDR1 LNHDA, CDR2 SQIVND (reference sequence). The CDR3 loop spans 16 amino acids. This CDR3 is CASSIERTSGYNEQFF.

V gene TRBV3-1 combines with J gene TRBJ2-1; there is no DNA to check the TCRdb D call of TRBD2. The CDR3 is made up of 15 amino acids. Germline V gene lookup returns CDR1 LGHDT and CDR2 YNNKEL (reference sequence). This CDR3 reads CASSLGLGIGNEQFF.

The rearrangement joins TRBV5-1 to TRBJ2-1. The length of the CDR3 is 14 residues. Germline values: CDR1 SGHRS, CDR2 YFSETQ. The CDR3 here is CASSRPSGDNEQFF.

CDR3 in amino acids: CASSHPPGLAGGYNEQFF. The V gene is TRBV11-2, the J gene TRBJ2-1; the D gene TCRdb calls, TRBD2, cannot be checked with no DNA. Looked up from germline, CDR1 is SGHAT and CDR2 is FQNNGV. This CDR3 contains 18 residues. Full variable domain (missing parts from reference TRBV11-2 and TRBJ2-1): EAGVAQSPRYKIIEKRQSVAFWCNPISGHATLYWYQQILGQGPKLLIQFQNNGVVDDSQLPKDRFSAERLKGVDSTLKIQPAKLEDSAVYLCASSHPPGLAGGYNEQFFGPGTRLTVL.

This chain uses TRBV6-2 or TRBV6-3 with TRBJ1-5; TCRdb gives TRBD1 as the D gene, but with no DNA this cannot be confirmed. The germline V gene has CDR1 MNHEY and CDR2 SVGEGT. The length of the CDR3 is 17 residues. The CDR3 region is CASREPATGDFSQPQHF.

The chain combines TRBV6-1 with TRBJ2-3. This CDR3 region has 12 residues. The germline gives CDR1 MNHNS, CDR2 SASEGT. CDR3 protein: CASSPWADTQYF.

V and J are TRBV20-1 and TRBJ2-3; the D gene TCRdb calls, TRBD2, cannot be checked with no DNA. The V gene's germline CDR1 is DFQATT and CDR2 SNEGSKA (reference sequence). This CDR3 spans 17 amino acids. This CDR3 is CSARIPLAGDGPDTQYF.

The genes are TRBV28 and TRBJ2-5; TCRdb's assignment of TRBD2 cannot be checked, as there is no DNA. Germline values: CDR1 MDHEN, CDR2 SYDVKM. CDR3 length: 15 amino acids. Here the CDR3 reads CASSPIAAIQETQYF.

The V and J genes are TRBV6-2 or TRBV6-3 and TRBJ2-1. The germline gives CDR1 MNHEY, CDR2 SVGEGT. This CDR3 region has 16 residues. Here the CDR3 reads CASSLISTSGYNEQFF.

This chain joins TRBV11-2 and TRBJ2-1. Per germline, CDR1 SGHAT and CDR2 FQNNGV. The CDR3 spans 15 residues. CDR3 amino acids: CASSTDGSSYNEQFF.

The chain recombines TRBV20-1 with TRBJ2-2; TCRdb's D call, TRBD1, is unchecked because there is no DNA. Germline CDR1 and CDR2: DFQATT and SNEGSKA (reference sequence). This CDR3 is built from 14 residues. The chain's CDR3 is CSATDIANTGELFF.

The rearrangement links TRBV2 to TRBJ1-1. The germline V gene has CDR1 SNHLY and CDR2 FYNNEI. The CDR3 covers 14 residues. The CDR3 is CASRILGSNTEAFF.

V gene TRBV19 combines with J gene TRBJ2-5; TCRdb outputs TRBD2, but without DNA this stays unchecked. The germline V gene has CDR1 LNHDA and CDR2 SQIVND (reference sequence). The CDR3 length is 15 residues. The CDR3 here is CASSTAGAIQETQYF. The full variable domain, in which reference TRBV19 and TRBJ2-5 provide the parts outside the CDR3, is DGGITQSPKYLFRKEGQNVTLSCEQNLNHDAMYWYRQDPGQGLRLIYYSQIVNDFQKGDIAEGYSVSREKKESFPLTVTSAQKNPTAFYLCASSTAGAIQETQYFGPGTRLLVL.

The rearrangement links TRBV24-1 to TRBJ1-5. The CDR3 spans 12 residues. Germline values: CDR1 KGHDR, CDR2 SFDVKD. CDR3 sequence reads: CATSEITGPQHF.

The rearrangement uses TRBV10-2 and TRBJ2-2; TCRdb outputs TRBD2, but without DNA this stays unchecked. The CDR3 is made up of 12 amino acids. CDR1 is WSHSY and CDR2 is SAAADI in the germline V gene. CDR3 sequence reads: CASKEEAGELFF.

The chain carries TRBV27 and TRBJ2-1; TCRdb proposes TRBD1, but this gene call is untestable without DNA. The CDR3 has 15 amino acids. CDR1 MNHEY and CDR2 SMNVEV come from the germline V gene (reference sequence). The CDR3 region is CASSLIGDRYNEQFF.

V is TRBV12-3 or TRBV12-4 and J is TRBJ2-5; TCRdb's D call of TRBD1 is untestable without DNA. The CDR3 loop spans 14 amino acids. The CDR3 loop reads CASSSGGFGETQYF.

The rearrangement uses TRBV28 and TRBJ2-2; TCRdb's assignment of TRBD1 cannot be checked, as there is no DNA. The CDR3 consists of 18 residues. CDR1 MDHEN and CDR2 SYDVKM come from the germline V gene. CDR3 loop: CASSTTGGSRVITGELFF.

The chain employs TRBV7-6 and TRBJ2-3; TCRdb lists TRBD1, though no DNA is available to test this call. CDR1 is SGHVS and CDR2 is FNYEAQ in the germline V gene. The length of the CDR3 is 18 residues. The CDR3 sequence: CASSLFFRADSNTDTQYF.

The gene calls are TRBV10-3 and TRBJ2-1; without DNA, the TCRdb call of TRBD2 cannot be checked. This CDR3 has 13 amino acids. Per germline, CDR1 ENHRY and CDR2 SYGVKD. CDR3 in amino acids: CAISESPSGEQFF.